The entry below describes one T cell receptor (beta chain). The antigen is unknown. These data are taken from a study of OX40 agonist ivuxolimab in advanced cancers. The CDR3 length is 11 residues. Trimming left V 7 bases short and J 14 bases short, with 17 bases between. Germline assignment: CDR1 MDHEN and CDR2 SYDVKM. Study-level results: With doses of 0.1-3.0 mg/kg, partial responders showed among the lowest clonal expansion. CD4+ and CD8+ T cells in blood underwent clonal expansion by week 6 at 0.1 to 3.0 mg/kg.

TCRdb's copy holds only in-frame clones and misses some; the assay was immunoSEQ multiplex PCR. Here the sample spans about 100,000 clones, about 96% being singletons. This sample comprised CD4+ or CD8+ T cells sorted from blood, obtained in a trial of the OX40 agonist ivuxolimab. The chain recombines TRBV28 with TRBJ1-1; D unclear. The source of this sequence is an adult with an advanced solid tumor such as melanoma, head and neck, liver or kidney cancer. CDR3 in DNA: TGTGCCAGCATGAAGGAAATAAGTTGCTTCTTT. It specifies CASMKEISCFF.